This TCR beta chain was identified during a study of blood T cell repertoires in COVID-19 (TCRdb year 2020). About the study as a whole: The collaborator samples originated in the United States, Italy and Spain and spanned the acute and convalescent phases of COVID-19. The material from the prospective study consisted of cDNA or gDNA derived from T cells, B-cell-depleted T cells, or PBMCs. Subjects who had been exposed to COVID-19, were actively infected with it, or had recovered from it provided the deeply sampled blood TCRbeta repertoires that made up the dataset. A freely available public database, intended as a resource for researchers studying the immune response to SARS-CoV-2, is where the repertoires were released. Samples came from the ongoing ImmuneRACE study (first 160 participants) plus 1,254 subjects from 6 global collaborators. The sample metadata nearly always contained a de-identified subject ID, COVID-19 status, age in years and sex. HLA class I and class II types, where available, came from metadata supplied by the sample provider rather than from assay-based typing. Results the study describes overall, beyond this receptor: How much clinical and demographic metadata was included differed by source and by participant, and the metadata was provided uncurated.

This clone was found once. Its antigen is currently not known. Per-nucleotide qualities are absent, and no much larger clonotype sits a single base away. Germline trimming amounts to 6 bases on V and 3 bases on J, with 5 as the count of junction bases outside the gene matches. The germline V gene encodes CDR1 MDHEN and CDR2 SYDVKM. The CDR3, from cysteine to phenylalanine, totals 15 residues. Only the CDR3 DNA is retained, 45 bases long and in frame from the first base. Each collaborating institution followed its own protocols to collect whole blood in K2EDTA tubes. Collaborator samples were shipped for TCRbeta analysis as frozen whole blood, isolated PBMCs, or DNA extracted from either sample type. The immunoSEQ Assay, a bias-controlled multiplex PCR, was used to amplify TCRbeta CDR3 regions from genomic DNA. The authors' pipeline ran thus. Nucleated cell counts per sample were estimated from amplification of reference gene primers within the assay. To quantify the absolute abundance of each unique TCRbeta CDR3 rearrangement, sequence reads were collapsed and filtered. For each sample, productive Simpson clonality was calculated as the square root of Simpson's diversity index over productive rearrangements. Sourced from immuneACCESS, this table was stored by TCRdb with only in-frame sequences that have V and J called. A share of the clones is absent; for the studies checked, an unresolved V gene accounts for under half, and the remainder has no known explanation. V and J calls and clone size follow that table, whereas D and trimming were derived from the DNA. The sample has about 79,000 clones on record, around 89% of them singletons. Around 13% of the sample goes to the ten largest clones.

The receptor's source is a man between 65 and 85 years old with active or convalescent COVID-19. Sequencing input: peripheral blood. The chain is assembled from TRBV28 and TRBJ1-5; the central 10 bases match TRBD1. The CDR3 region: CASRQTGGFNQPQHF. The DNA is as follows: TGTGCCAGCAGACAGACAGGGGGCTTCAATCAGCCCCAGCATTTT.